The 25 T cell receptor beta chains below come from one sample, sequenced in a study of T cell repertoires in ileal Crohn's disease. Only in-frame clones appear in the TCRdb table, and some are missing; sequencing was by immunoSEQ multiplex PCR. The repertoire holds roughly 15,000 clones, with around four fifths as singletons. The sample comprised ileal tissue. These receptors originate from an adult with Crohn's disease.

The V and J genes are TRBV21-1 and TRBJ1-2. TRBV21-1 is designated a pseudogene. CDR3 size: 18 residues. For the CDR3, the DNA is TGTGCCAGCAGCAAAGGAGGGATATTTGTAACTTCGAACTATGGCTACACCTTC. It codes for CASSKGGIFVTSNYGYTF.

The rearrangement joins TRBV7-8 to TRBJ2-2, with 8 bases aligning to TRBD2. V lost 4 bases and J lost 4; bases outside the gene matches: 8. This CDR3 region has 16 residues. Germline CDR1 is SGHVS and CDR2 is FQNEAQ. This chain's CDR3 is CASSSRTSRSTGELFF. The CDR3 nucleotides are TGTGCCAGCAGCTCGCGGACTAGCAGAAGCACCGGGGAGCTGTTTTTT.

The chain uses TRBV6-5 and TRBJ1-2, with D possibly matching TRBD1 (6 bases). Germline V lookup: CDR1 MNHEY, CDR2 SVGAGI. The CDR3 has 12 residues. V lost 6 bases, J lost 7 bases, and 12 bases lay in between. The DNA for the CDR3 is TGTGCCAGCAGGGGCGCACAGGGTGGCTACACCTTC. Its protein product is CASRGAQGGYTF.

The chain has TRBV6-6 and TRBJ1-6; D might be TRBD1 (6 bases). Germline CDR1 reads MNHNY; CDR2 reads SVGAGI (reference sequence). Trimming removed 2 bases from V and 5 bases from J, with 10 bases in between. The CDR3 is 15 residues long. CDR3 sequence (DNA): TGTGCCAGCAGTTACGAAGCAGGGGATAATTCACCCCTCCACTTT. This sequence encodes CASSYEAGDNSPLHF.

The chain is built from TRBV4-3 and TRBJ1-2; D is perhaps TRBD1 (6 bases). Germline CDR1 and CDR2: LGHNA and YSLEER. This CDR3 is 14 amino acids long. V was pared by 3 bases and J by 8 bases, with 16 bases between. In nucleotides, the CDR3 is TGCGCCAGCAGCCACTTCGGGGGGGCGGGCGGCTACACCTTC. This sequence encodes CASSHFGGAGGYTF.

This rearrangement joins TRBV6-5 to TRBJ1-2; the D gene is possibly TRBD1 (6 bases). The CDR3 consists of 13 residues. CDR1 MNHEY and CDR2 SVGAGI come from the germline V gene. With 8 bases removed from V and 5 bases from J, the gap between germline ends came to 15 bases. CDR3 protein: CASAPRGTYGYTF. The CDR3 bases are TGTGCCAGCGCCCCTCGTGGGACATATGGCTACACCTTC.

The table lists this clone with a count of one. The gene calls are TRBV30 and TRBJ1-5; 7 nucleotides line up with TRBD1. The CDR3 consists of 13 residues. Germline V gene data show CDR1 as GTSNPN and CDR2 as SVGIG (reference sequence). The J segment lost 2 bases and the V segment lost 4 bases, leaving 2 bases of the junction unmatched. The CDR3 is CAWTGGGNQPQHF. CDR3 sequence (DNA): TGTGCCTGGACAGGGGGAGGCAATCAGCCCCAGCATTTT.

This sequence joins TRBV11-2 and TRBJ2-5; TRBD1 is a possible D gene (6 bases). Judging by the DNA end, TRBJ2-7 fits better; the J call may be wrong. CDR3 length equals 15 residues. The germline gives CDR1 SGHAT, CDR2 FQNNGV. The chain's CDR3 is CASSLGRTVTYEQYF. As DNA, the CDR3 is TGTGCCAGCAGCCTAGGTCGGACAGTCACCTACGAGCAGTACTTC.

The rearrangement joins TRBV7-9 to TRBJ2-5, with a possible D match to TRBD1 (6 bases). The CDR3 has 14 amino acids. Germline V gene lookup returns CDR1 SEHNR and CDR2 FQNEAQ (reference sequence). V gave up 5 bases and J gave up 4 bases, with 14 bases separating them. The CDR3 spells CASSGTDSPETQYF. The DNA of the CDR3 is TGTGCCAGCAGCGGGACGGACAGCCCAGAGACCCAGTACTTC.

The chain combines TRBV6-1 with TRBJ1-4; a weak D match, TRBD1 (5 bases). Germline V lookup: CDR1 MNHNS, CDR2 SASEGT. V lost 3 bases and J lost 8, with 13 bases in between. The CDR3 has 14 amino acids. The CDR3 sequence is CASSEVGWGEKLFF. CDR3 DNA: TGTGCCAGCAGTGAGGTCGGATGGGGCGAAAAACTGTTTTTT.

As DNA, the CDR3 is TGTGCCAGCAGTGAAGCGACGGACAGCCAAGAGACCCAGTACTTC. This sequence encodes CASSEATDSQETQYF. The V and J genes are TRBV6-1 and TRBJ2-5; D is perhaps TRBD1 (6 bases). The CDR3 covers 15 residues. The ends were cut back, 0 bases at V and 1 base at J, with 9 bases in the middle. CDR1 is MNHNS and CDR2 is SASEGT in the germline V gene.

This clone was counted only a few times. V is TRBV30 and J is TRBJ2-1; TRBD1 matches at 7 bases. CDR1 GTSNPN and CDR2 SVGIG come from the germline V gene (reference sequence). The CDR3 spans 11 residues. V was clipped by 5 bases and J by 7 bases; unmatched bases: 2. The CDR3 DNA sequence: TGTGCCTGGGACAGGGAAAATGAGCAGTTCTTC. Protein: CAWDRENEQFF.

This clone was recorded once. This sequence joins TRBV6-1 and TRBJ1-1; 7 bases fit TRBD1. The CDR3 is 15 residues long. V lost 8 bases to trimming and J lost 2 bases; unmatched junction nucleotides: 11. Looked up from germline, CDR1 is MNHNS and CDR2 is SASEGT. The CDR3 DNA is TGTGCCAGCCGTAAGACAGGGAATAGTAACACTGAAGCTTTCTTT. Amino acid sequence: CASRKTGNSNTEAFF.

The CDR3 DNA is TGTGCCAGCAGCCAAGGAGGGACTAAAAAGTTCTTC. Translation gives CASSQGGTKKFF. The V call is TRBV14, the J call TRBJ2-1, with 7 bases aligning to TRBD2. The germline gives CDR1 SGHDN, CDR2 FVKESK. Trimming at V came to 1 base and at J to 14 bases, leaving 5 bases not matched to a gene. The CDR3 has 12 residues. The entire variable domain, with the rest obtained from reference TRBV14 and TRBJ2-1, is as follows: EAGVTQFPSHSVIEKGQTVTLRCDPISGHDNLYWYRRVMGKEIKFLLHFVKESKQDESGMPNNRFLAERTGGTYSTLKVQPAELEDSGVYFCASSQGGTKKFFGPGTRLTVL.

The chain recombines TRBV6-1 with TRBJ2-2; 8 bases map to TRBD2. V lost 4 bases to trimming and J lost 0 bases; unmatched junction nucleotides: 1. Germline values: CDR1 MNHNS, CDR2 SASEGT. The CDR3 is made up of 15 amino acids. The CDR3 sequence: CASSGRGANTGELFF. In DNA, the CDR3 is TGTGCCAGCAGTGGGCGGGGGGCGAACACCGGGGAGCTGTTTTTT.

The chain uses TRBV18 and TRBJ2-5; TRBD2 is a possible D gene (6 bases). The CDR3 totals 13 residues. V gave up 4 bases and J gave up 2 bases, with 8 bases separating them. Germline V gene lookup returns CDR1 KGHSH and CDR2 LQKENI. DNA for the CDR3: TGTGCCAGCTCACTAGCGGAGCAAGAGACCCAGTACTTC. It codes for CASSLAEQETQYF.

The rearrangement uses TRBV7-2 and TRBJ1-2, with D perhaps matching TRBD1 (5 bases). V lost 1 base, J lost 8 bases, and 11 bases lay in between. CDR3 length: 13 residues. The germline V gene has CDR1 SGHTA and CDR2 FQGNSA. CDR3 protein: CASSLERGGGYTF. The CDR3 DNA reads TGTGCCAGCAGCTTAGAGCGGGGCGGGGGCTACACCTTC.

The V gene is TRBV7-2, the J gene TRBJ2-7, with 7 bases aligning to TRBD1. The length of the CDR3 is 15 residues. Per the germline V gene, CDR1 is SGHTA and CDR2 is FQGNSA. With 1 base clipped from V and 3 bases from J, the junction kept 6 bases outside the gene matches. This CDR3 is CASSLVGQLHYEQYF. The CDR3 DNA reads as TGTGCCAGCAGCTTAGTGGGACAGCTCCACTACGAGCAGTACTTC.

This clone was detected only once. This chain connects TRBV18 to TRBJ2-2; D unresolved. Germline loops: CDR1 KGHSH, CDR2 LQKENI. CDR3 size: 13 residues. Trimming pared 3 bases from V and 6 bases from J, leaving 8 bases between. The CDR3 DNA follows: TGTGCCAGCTCACCGGGCTCAGCCGGGGAGCTGTTTTTT. It yields the protein CASSPGSAGELFF.

This sequence joins TRBV4-2 and TRBJ2-3; no clear D gene. The ends were cut back, 3 bases at V and 0 bases at J, with 7 bases in the middle. Germline V lookup: CDR1 LGHNA, CDR2 YNFKEQ. The CDR3 has 14 amino acids. The CDR3 loop is CASSQGRSTDTQYF. The CDR3 DNA reads as TGTGCCAGCAGCCAGGGCCGGAGCACAGATACGCAGTATTTT.

The chain recombines TRBV5-4 with TRBJ1-1; D may be TRBD1 (5 bases). The germline V and J ends were trimmed by 4 bases and 5 bases, with 18 bases remaining between them. CDR3 size: 15 residues. The germline V gene encodes CDR1 SGHNT and CDR2 YYREEE (reference sequence). The CDR3 DNA reads as TGTGCCAGCAGCCGACCTGGGGCCTCGAGGACTGAAGCTTTCTTT. This translates into CASSRPGASRTEAFF.

V usage is TRBV18 and J usage is TRBJ1-2; 9 bases are shared with TRBD1. The V gene end was trimmed by 4 bases and the J gene end by 0 bases; junction bases not matched to a gene: 0. The V gene's germline CDR1 is KGHSH and CDR2 LQKENI. The CDR3 is made up of 14 amino acids. CDR3: CASSRDRANYGYTF. The CDR3 coding sequence is TGTGCCAGCTCACGGGACAGGGCTAACTATGGCTACACCTTC. The full variable domain, in which reference TRBV18 and TRBJ1-2 provide the parts outside the CDR3, is NAGVMQNPRHLVRRRGQEARLRCSPMKGHSHVYWYRQLPEEGLKFMVYLQKENIIDESGMPKERFSAEFPKEGPSILRIQQVVRGDSAAYFCASSRDRANYGYTFGSGTRLTVV.

The V call is TRBV9, the J call TRBJ1-1, with 8 bases matching TRBD1. This CDR3 is built from 11 residues. V lost 3 bases to trimming and J lost 10 bases; unmatched junction nucleotides: 2. Germline V gene lookup returns CDR1 SGDLS and CDR2 YYNGEE. CDR3 DNA sequence: TGTGCCAGCAGCGCAGGGGGCGTAGCTTTCTTT. As protein: CASSAGGVAFF.

The chain carries TRBV6-5 and TRBJ2-5, with TRBD2 matching over 11 bases. The CDR3 is 16 amino acids. J gave up 1 base and V 4 bases, and 5 bases lay outside the gene matches. The germline gives CDR1 MNHEY, CDR2 SVGAGI. CDR3 DNA: TGTGCCAGCAGTTCGGGACTAGCGGTACTCCAAGAGACCCAGTACTTC. Translation gives CASSSGLAVLQETQYF.

CDR3: CASSEARGQSYGYTF. The CDR3 nucleotides are TGTGCCAGCAGTGAAGCGAGGGGGCAGAGCTATGGCTACACCTTC. This rearrangement joins TRBV2 to TRBJ1-2, with 7 bases matching TRBD1. Germline lookup yields CDR1 SNHLY and CDR2 FYNNEI. J lost 4 bases, V lost 0 bases, and 5 bases had no gene match. CDR3 size: 15 residues.